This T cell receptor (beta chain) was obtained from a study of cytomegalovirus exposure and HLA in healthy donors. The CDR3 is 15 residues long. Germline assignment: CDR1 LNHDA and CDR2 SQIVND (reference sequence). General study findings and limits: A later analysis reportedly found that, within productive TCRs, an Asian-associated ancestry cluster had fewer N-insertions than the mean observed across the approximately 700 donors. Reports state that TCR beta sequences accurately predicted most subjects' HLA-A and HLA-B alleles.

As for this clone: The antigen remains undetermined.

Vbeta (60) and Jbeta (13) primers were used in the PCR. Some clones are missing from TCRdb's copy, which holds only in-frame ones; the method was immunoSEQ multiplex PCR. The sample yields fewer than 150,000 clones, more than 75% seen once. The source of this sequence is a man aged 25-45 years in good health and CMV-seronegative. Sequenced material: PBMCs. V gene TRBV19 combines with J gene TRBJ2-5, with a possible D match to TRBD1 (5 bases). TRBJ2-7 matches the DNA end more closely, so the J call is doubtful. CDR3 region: CASSISVTAAYEQYF. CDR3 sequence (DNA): TGTGCCAGTAGTATATCCGTGACAGCCGCCTACGAGCAGTACTTC.